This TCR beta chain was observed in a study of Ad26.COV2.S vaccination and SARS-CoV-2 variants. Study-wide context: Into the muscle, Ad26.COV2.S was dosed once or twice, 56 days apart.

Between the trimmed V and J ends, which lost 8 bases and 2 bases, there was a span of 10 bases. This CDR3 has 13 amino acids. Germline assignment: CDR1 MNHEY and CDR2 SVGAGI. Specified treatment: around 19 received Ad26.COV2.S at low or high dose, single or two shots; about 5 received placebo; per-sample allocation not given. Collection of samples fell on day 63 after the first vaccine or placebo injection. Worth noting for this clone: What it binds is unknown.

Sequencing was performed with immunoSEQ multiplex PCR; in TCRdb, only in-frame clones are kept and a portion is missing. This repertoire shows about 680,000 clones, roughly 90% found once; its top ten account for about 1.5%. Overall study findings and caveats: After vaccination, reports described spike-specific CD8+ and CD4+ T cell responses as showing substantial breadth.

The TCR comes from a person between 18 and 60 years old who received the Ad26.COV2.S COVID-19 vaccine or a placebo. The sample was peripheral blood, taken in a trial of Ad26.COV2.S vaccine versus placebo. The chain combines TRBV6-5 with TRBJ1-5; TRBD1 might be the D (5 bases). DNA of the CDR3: TGTGCCAGCGGAGGGGTGGGCAATCAGCCCCAGCATTTT. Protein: CASGGVGNQPQHF.